This T cell receptor (beta chain) derives from a study of OX40 agonist ivuxolimab in advanced cancers. Overall study context: Every 2 weeks, patients received ivuxolimab intravenously, dosed at 0.01 to 10 mg/kg.

Measured with immunoSEQ multiplex PCR; TCRdb has only the in-frame clones, and not every one. The table lists about 52,000 clones, more than 85% of them singletons. In the case of this clone: As yet, its antigen is unknown.

Sampled blood was obtained at baseline, cycle 4 day 1, and cycle 7 day 1. Study observations and caveats: Some patients without response likewise showed low normalized clonal expansion. CD4+ and CD8+ blood T cells expanded clonally by week 6 at 0.1 to 3.0 mg/kg.

The trim removed 5 bases at V and 1 base at J, leaving 12 bases unmatched. This CDR3 region has 17 residues. Germline-derived CDR1 and CDR2 are SEHNR and FQNEAQ (reference sequence). The receptor comes from an adult with an advanced solid tumor such as melanoma, head and neck, liver or kidney cancer. The V call is TRBV7-9, the J call TRBJ2-3; 7 bases line up with TRBD1. The starting material was CD4+ or CD8+ T cells sorted from blood, obtained in a trial of the OX40 agonist ivuxolimab. The CDR3 loop is CASSPQGTDFRTDTQYF. DNA for the CDR3: TGTGCCAGCAGCCCTCAAGGGACAGATTTTCGCACAGATACGCAGTATTTT.